The sequence of this TCR beta chain was determined in a study of blood T cell dynamics during melanoma immunotherapy. The CDR3 runs 14 residues. With V trimmed by 3 bases and J by 6 bases, 7 bases remained unmatched. Per the germline V gene, CDR1 is SGHRS and CDR2 is YFSETQ. The time point denotes: pre-treatment baseline. Using immunoSEQ multiplex PCR, the repertoire was profiled, and TCRdb retains in-frame clones only, with some absent. Of some 11,000 clones detected, 75% to 90% appear once; the ten largest clones hold approximately 19%. The V gene is TRBV5-1, the J gene TRBJ1-2; 8 bases are a match to TRBD1. The clonotype originates from a human donor with melanoma. The sample was blood, taken from a patient treated with checkpoint blockade. CDR3 DNA sequence: TGCGCCAGCAGCTACCAGGGGGCCAAGGATGGCTACACCTTC. Translation: CASSYQGAKDGYTF.